Presented here are 14 T cell receptor beta chains from one specimen sequenced in a study of TIL therapy for anti-PD-1-resistant metastatic lung cancer. Time point: pre-treatment sample, taken before nivolumab and TIL therapy. Most excised metastases sampled were pleural nodules or supraclavicular lymph nodes. Sequencing used immunoSEQ v3. The table came from immunoSEQ multiplex PCR; TCRdb's copy has only in-frame clones and leaves some out. This table has about 50,000 clones, about two thirds appearing once. The sequencing here drew on tumor tissue, taken at baseline. These receptors originate from a person aged 25 to 80 with non-small cell lung cancer.

The J gene is TRBJ2-2, the V gene TRBV10-1; D assignment may be TRBD1 or TRBD2 (5 bases each). CDR1 and CDR2 (germline): WNHNN, SYGVQD (reference sequence). This CDR3 has 16 amino acids. V gave up 3 bases and J gave up 6 bases, with 17 bases separating them. CDR3 DNA sequence: TGCGCCAGCAGTGATATCCGGGACCGACCGGCCGGGGAGCTGTTTTTT. Protein product: CASSDIRDRPAGELFF.

In its sample, this clone was seen once. CDR3 protein: CASSYQGATNEKLFF. DNA of the CDR3: TGTGCCAGCAGTTACCAGGGAGCAACTAATGAAAAACTGTTTTTT. The chain carries TRBV6-5 and TRBJ1-4, with D possibly matching TRBD1 (5 bases). The CDR3 totals 15 residues. Germline V lookup: CDR1 MNHEY, CDR2 SVGAGI. V lost 2 bases, J lost 0 bases, and 7 bases lay in between.

This clone was seen only a few times. CDR3 in amino acids: CASSPGGSSNYGYTF. In DNA, the CDR3 is TGTGCCAGCAGCCCAGGGGGCAGCAGCAACTATGGCTACACCTTC. J is TRBJ1-2 and V is TRBV7-2, with 8 nucleotides matching TRBD1. This CDR3 has 15 amino acids. V was clipped by 5 bases and J by 2 bases; unmatched bases: 7. CDR1 SGHTA and CDR2 FQGNSA come from the germline V gene.

The rearrangement links TRBV19 to TRBJ1-1, with D unclear. The CDR3 length is 15 residues. Trimming pared 2 bases from V and 4 bases from J, leaving 14 bases between. The germline V gene has CDR1 LNHDA and CDR2 SQIVND (reference sequence). CDR3 sequence (DNA): TGTGCCAGTAGTATAAACCCCTCAATCGCCACTGAAGCTTTCTTT. Its protein product is CASSINPSIATEAFF.

The genes are TRBV7-3 and TRBJ2-2; no clear D. This CDR3 spans 15 amino acids. Germline lookup yields CDR1 SGHTA and CDR2 FQGTGA. Deletions cut 5 bases from V and 5 bases from J, with 15 bases between. CDR3 loop: CASSPSVAPTGELFF. The CDR3 DNA reads as TGTGCCAGCAGCCCTAGTGTGGCCCCGACCGGGGAGCTGTTTTTT.

V gene TRBV7-2 combines with J gene TRBJ2-5; no clear D. The CDR3 spans 11 residues. Germline assignment: CDR1 SGHTA and CDR2 FQGNSA. Trimming shortened V by 5 bases and J by 7 bases, and 8 bases separated the two germline ends. The CDR3: CASSPWGTQYF. The CDR3 nucleotides are TGTGCCAGCAGCCCGTGGGGGACCCAGTACTTC. Full variable domain (rest looked up from reference TRBV7-2 and TRBJ2-5): GAGVSQSPSNKVTEKGKDVELRCDPISGHTALYWYRQSLGQGLEFLIYFQGNSAPDKSGLPSDRFSAERTGGSVSTLTIQRTQQEDSAVYLCASSPWGTQYFGPGTRLLVL.

The V and J genes are TRBV5-6 and TRBJ2-5; 8 nucleotides match TRBD1. The assigned J gene may be wrong: the sequence end matches TRBJ2-7 better. Germline-derived CDR1 and CDR2 are SGHDT and YYEEEE. The CDR3 consists of 15 residues. In DNA, the CDR3 is TGTGCCAGCACCGAGAGGGCAGGGGGCATCAACGAGCAGTACTTC. Translated: CASTERAGGINEQYF.

Comments on this clone: A read error may be the cause here, since a much bigger clone is one base away. The rearrangement joins TRBV7-9 to TRBJ2-5; no firm D call. Germline CDR1 SEHNR, CDR2 FQNEAQ (reference sequence). The CDR3 covers 11 residues. V was shortened by 3 bases and J by 4 bases, with 3 bases between the two germline ends. CDR3 sequence (DNA): TGTGCCAGCAGCTTTGGAGAGACCCAGTACTTC. This codes for CASSFGETQYF.

This clone has just a few counts. The chain joins TRBV28 to TRBJ1-5; perhaps TRBD1 as D (5 bases). This CDR3 has 14 amino acids. Trimming took off 7 bases at V and 7 bases at J, with 17 bases between the two ends. From germline, CDR1 is MDHEN and CDR2 SYDVKM. CDR3 bases: TGTGCCAGCATCTTGCCGGGGTCAGGGCAGCCCCAGCATTTT. As protein: CASILPGSGQPQHF.

This clone was recorded only once. This sequence joins TRBV28 and TRBJ1-2; 7 bases map to TRBD1. With 7 bases clipped from V and 4 bases from J, the junction kept 6 bases outside the gene matches. Per germline, CDR1 MDHEN and CDR2 SYDVKM. The length of the CDR3 is 13 residues. This chain's CDR3 is CASTRDSRYGYTF. The CDR3 DNA is TGTGCCAGCACTCGGGACAGCCGCTATGGCTACACCTTC.

CDR3: CASSPRPTSGNKETQYF. In DNA form, the CDR3 reads TGTGCCAGCAGCCCACGGCCGACTAGCGGAAACAAAGAGACCCAGTACTTC. This chain links TRBV9 with TRBJ2-5; 9 positions match TRBD2. The CDR3 has 17 amino acids. Germline CDR1 is SGDLS and CDR2 is YYNGEE. V lost 4 bases, J lost 3 bases, and 13 bases stayed unmatched.

V usage is TRBV19 and J usage is TRBJ2-7; TRBD2 matches 11 bases. The CDR3 runs 14 residues. After removal of 2 bases from V and 6 bases from J, the junction contained 3 bases not matched to a gene. Germline loops: CDR1 LNHDA, CDR2 SQIVND (reference sequence). DNA for the CDR3: TGTGCCAGTAGTATAAGACTAGCGGGGCCCGAGCAGTACTTC. This codes for CASSIRLAGPEQYF.

This clone was recorded a few times. The chain is built from TRBV19 and TRBJ1-2; perhaps TRBD1 as D (6 bases). Trimming left V 5 bases short and J 2 bases short, with 15 bases between. Per the germline V gene, CDR1 is LNHDA and CDR2 is SQIVND (reference sequence). The CDR3 extends over 15 amino acids. The CDR3 here is CASSPQSDRNYGYTF. CDR3 nucleotides: TGTGCCAGTAGTCCTCAATCTGACAGGAACTATGGCTACACCTTC. Full variable domain (remainder filled in from reference TRBV19 and TRBJ1-2): DGGITQSPKYLFRKEGQNVTLSCEQNLNHDAMYWYRQDPGQGLRLIYYSQIVNDFQKGDIAEGYSVSREKKESFPLTVTSAQKNPTAFYLCASSPQSDRNYGYTFGSGTRLTVV.

The rearrangement joins TRBV19 to TRBJ1-1; D ambiguous. V was clipped by 3 bases and J by 1 base, with 12 bases between them. Germline V gene lookup returns CDR1 LNHDA and CDR2 SQIVND (reference sequence). The CDR3 runs 15 residues. The DNA of the CDR3 is TGTGCCAGTAGTATCTGGGCCCCGTCGAACACTGAAGCTTTCTTT. This sequence encodes CASSIWAPSNTEAFF.